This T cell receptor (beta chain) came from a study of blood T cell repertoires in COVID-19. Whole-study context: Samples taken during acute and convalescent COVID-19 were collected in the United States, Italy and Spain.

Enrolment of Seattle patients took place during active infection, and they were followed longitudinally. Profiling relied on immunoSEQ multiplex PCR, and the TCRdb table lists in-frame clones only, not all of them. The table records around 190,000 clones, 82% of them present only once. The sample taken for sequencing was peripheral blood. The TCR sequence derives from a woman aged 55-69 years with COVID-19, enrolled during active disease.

CDR3 DNA sequence: TGTGCCAGCAGCAGACAGGAGAACACTGAAGCTTTCTTT. Encoded protein: CASSRQENTEAFF. The J gene is TRBJ1-1, the V gene TRBV2, with TRBD1 as a possible D gene (6 bases). In germline, CDR1 is SNHLY, CDR2 FYNNEI. V lost 6 bases, J lost 1 base, and 9 bases lay in between. The CDR3 extends over 13 amino acids.